The TCR beta chain described here comes from a study of T cell clones after liver transplantation. The overall study: Draws occurred before transplant, before withdrawal, and after complete or failed withdrawal.

Whole-study findings and limits: In most of the 8 subjects, circulating graft-donor-reactive CD4 TCRbeta sequences fell significantly after transplant.

Measured with immunoSEQ multiplex PCR; TCRdb has only the in-frame clones, and not every one. The sample has some 60,000 clones; 71% are singletons. This CDR3 contains 16 residues. V dropped 4 bases and J dropped 7; count of bases not matched to a gene: 7. Germline V gives CDR1 SGHTA, CDR2 FQGNSA. This clone was picked up a small number of times. Its target is unknown. This material consisted of CD4+ T cells from blood, taken before liver transplant. This TCR was recovered from a human donor who received a liver transplant. This chain joins TRBV7-2 and TRBJ1-6, with 10 positions matching TRBD1. The CDR3 protein is CASSSRTGGYNSPLHF. The CDR3 DNA sequence: TGTGCCAGCAGCTCCAGGACAGGGGGATACAATTCACCCCTCCACTTT. Supplemented by reference TRBV7-2 and TRBJ1-6, the full variable domain reads GAGVSQSPSNKVTEKGKDVELRCDPISGHTALYWYRQSLGQGLEFLIYFQGNSAPDKSGLPSDRFSAERTGGSVSTLTIQRTQQEDSAVYLCASSSRTGGYNSPLHFGNGTRLTVT.